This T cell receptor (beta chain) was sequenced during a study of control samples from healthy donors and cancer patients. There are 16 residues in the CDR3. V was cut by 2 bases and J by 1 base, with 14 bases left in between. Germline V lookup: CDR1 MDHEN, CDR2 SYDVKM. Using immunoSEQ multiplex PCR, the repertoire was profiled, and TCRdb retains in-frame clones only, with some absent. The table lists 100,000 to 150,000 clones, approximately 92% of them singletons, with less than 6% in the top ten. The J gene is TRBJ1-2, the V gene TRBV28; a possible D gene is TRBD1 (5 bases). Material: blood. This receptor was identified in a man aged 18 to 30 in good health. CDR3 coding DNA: TGTGCCAGCAGTTTAGGGACCGTTGGGAATAACTATGGCTACACCTTC. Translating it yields CASSLGTVGNNYGYTF.